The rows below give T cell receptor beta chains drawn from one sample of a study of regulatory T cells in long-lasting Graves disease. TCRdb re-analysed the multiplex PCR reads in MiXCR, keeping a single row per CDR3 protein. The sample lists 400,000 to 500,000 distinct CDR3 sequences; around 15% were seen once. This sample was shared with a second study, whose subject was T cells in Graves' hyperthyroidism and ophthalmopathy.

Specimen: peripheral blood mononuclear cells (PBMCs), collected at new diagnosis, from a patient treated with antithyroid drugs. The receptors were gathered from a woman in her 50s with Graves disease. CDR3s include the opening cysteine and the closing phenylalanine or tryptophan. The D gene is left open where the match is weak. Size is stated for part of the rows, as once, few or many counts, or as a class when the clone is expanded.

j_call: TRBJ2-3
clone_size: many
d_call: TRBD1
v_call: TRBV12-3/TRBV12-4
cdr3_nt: TGTGCCAGCAGTATAGAGGGGGCGCGGGCAGATACGCAGTATTTT
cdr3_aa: CASSIEGARADTQYF

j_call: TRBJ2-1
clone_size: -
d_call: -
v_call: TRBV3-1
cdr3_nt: TGTGCCAGCAGCCAAGATCGAGGGGCGGTTGTCTACAATGAGCAGTTCTTC
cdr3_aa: CASSQDRGAVVYNEQFF

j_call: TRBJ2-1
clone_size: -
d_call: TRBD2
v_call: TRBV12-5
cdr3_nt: TGTGCTAGTGCCCCCCCCGGGGAGGGGACTGTTTACAATGAGCAGTTCTTC
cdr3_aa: CASAPPGEGTVYNEQFF

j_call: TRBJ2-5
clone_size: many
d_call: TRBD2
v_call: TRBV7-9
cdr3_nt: TGTGCCAGCAGCTTAGACGGGGGGTACCAAGAGACCCAGTACTTC
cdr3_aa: CASSLDGGYQETQYF

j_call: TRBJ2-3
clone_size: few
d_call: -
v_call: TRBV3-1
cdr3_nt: TGTGCCAGCAGCCAAATCGGGAGTGGGATCACAGATACGCAGTATTTT
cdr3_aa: CASSQIGSGITDTQYF

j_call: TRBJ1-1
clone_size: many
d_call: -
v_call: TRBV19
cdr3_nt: TGTGCCAGTTCGGTGGCCAGCCCCAACACTGAAGCTTTCTTT
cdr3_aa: CASSVASPNTEAFF

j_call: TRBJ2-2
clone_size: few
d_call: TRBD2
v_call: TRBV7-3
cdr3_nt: TGTGCCAGCAGCTTAATAGGCCTAGCGGGTACCGGGGAGCTGTTTTTT
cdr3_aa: CASSLIGLAGTGELFF

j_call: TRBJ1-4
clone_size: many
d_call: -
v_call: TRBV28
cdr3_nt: TGTGCCAGCAGAAAGATGGGGGACATCCTTGAAAAACTGTTTTTT
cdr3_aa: CASRKMGDILEKLFF

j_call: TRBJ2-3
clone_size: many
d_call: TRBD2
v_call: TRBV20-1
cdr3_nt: TGCAGTGCCCCGGGAGGCAGCACAGATACGCAGTATTTT
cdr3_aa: CSAPGGSTDTQYF

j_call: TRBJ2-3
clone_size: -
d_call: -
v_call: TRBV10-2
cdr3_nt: TGCGCCAGCAGTGAGTCGAGCGGGAGCACAGATACGCAGTATTTT
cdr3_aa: CASSESSGSTDTQYF

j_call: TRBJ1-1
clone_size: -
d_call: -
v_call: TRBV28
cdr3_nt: TGTGCCAGCACCTCCTCCGCAGGGACTAACACTGAAGCTTTCTTT
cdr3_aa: CASTSSAGTNTEAFF

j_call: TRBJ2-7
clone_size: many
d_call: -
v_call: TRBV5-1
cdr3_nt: TGCGCCAGCAGCTTGGGCTGGGGGTCCTACGAGCAGTACTTC
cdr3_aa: CASSLGWGSYEQYF

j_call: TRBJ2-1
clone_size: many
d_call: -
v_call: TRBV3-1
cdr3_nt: TGTGCCAGCAGCCAAGTAGAGATGGTACATGAGCAGTTCTTC
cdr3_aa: CASSQVEMVHEQFF

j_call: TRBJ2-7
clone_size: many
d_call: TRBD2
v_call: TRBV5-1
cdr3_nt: TGCGCCAGCAGCTTACGGGGACTAGCGGGGGAATCGGACTCCTACGAGCAGTACTTC
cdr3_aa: CASSLRGLAGESDSYEQYF

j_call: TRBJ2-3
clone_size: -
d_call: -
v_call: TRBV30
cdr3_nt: TGTGCCTGGAGTGTGGATAACTCAGATACGCAGTATTTT
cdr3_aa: CAWSVDNSDTQYF

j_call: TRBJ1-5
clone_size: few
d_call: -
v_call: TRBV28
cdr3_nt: TGTGCCAGCACCCGGCCGACAGCCCCTAGCAATCAGCCCCAGCATTTT
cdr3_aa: CASTRPTAPSNQPQHF

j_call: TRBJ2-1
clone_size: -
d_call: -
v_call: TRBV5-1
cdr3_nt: TGCGCCAGCAGCTTGGCCCCAGGCCTAAGAAGCGATGAGCAGTTCTTC
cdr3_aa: CASSLAPGLRSDEQFF

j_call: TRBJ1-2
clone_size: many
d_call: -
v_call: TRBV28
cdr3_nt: TGTGCCAGCAGTTTAGCCGTAGACGGCGGCTACACCTTC
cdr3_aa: CASSLAVDGGYTF

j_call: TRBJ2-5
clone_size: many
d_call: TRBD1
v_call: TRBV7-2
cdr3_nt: TGTGCCAGCAGCTTAGCACAGGGGAGACAAGAGACCCAGTACTTC
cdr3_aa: CASSLAQGRQETQYF

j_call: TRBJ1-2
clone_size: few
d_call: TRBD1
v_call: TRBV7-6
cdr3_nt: TGTGCCAGCAGCTCGAACTTGGACAGGGAAGGAACTTTC
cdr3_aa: CASSSNLDREGTF

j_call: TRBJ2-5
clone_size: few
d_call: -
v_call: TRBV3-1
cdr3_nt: TGTGCCAGCAGCCTCCGGGAAGCTAGGTGGGAAGAGACCCAGTACTTC
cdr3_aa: CASSLREARWEETQYF

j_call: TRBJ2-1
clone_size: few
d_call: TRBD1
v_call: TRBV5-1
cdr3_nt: TGCGCCAGCAGCCTGGGACAGAGATACAATGAGCAGTTCTTC
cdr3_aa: CASSLGQRYNEQFF

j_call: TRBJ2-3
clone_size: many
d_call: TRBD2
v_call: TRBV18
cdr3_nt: TGTGCCAGCTCCCCGCCTCGACAGCGGGGCGCGCAGTATTTT
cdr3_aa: CASSPPRQRGAQYF

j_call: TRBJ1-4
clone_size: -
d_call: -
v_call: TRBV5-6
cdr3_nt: TGTGCCAGCAGCTTGGGAATTAATGAAAAACTGTTTTTT
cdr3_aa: CASSLGINEKLFF